This T cell receptor (beta chain) was profiled in a study of blood T cell repertoires in COVID-19. CDR1 is MNHNY and CDR2 is SVGAGI in the germline V gene (reference sequence). The CDR3 extends over 14 amino acids. Trimming left V 6 bases short and J 4 bases short, with 14 bases between. Using immunoSEQ multiplex PCR, the repertoire was profiled, and TCRdb retains in-frame clones only, with some absent. The sample contains fewer than 500,000 clones, around 91% of which appear only once. Sequencing input: PBMCs or T cells enriched from blood (not recorded which). The sequence came from a young man who had recovered from COVID-19. V gene TRBV6-6 combines with J gene TRBJ2-3; tentatively, D is TRBD2 (6 bases). CDR3 amino acids: CASSGTSLADTQYF. The CDR3 bases are TGTGCCAGCAGCGGGACTTCCCTGGCAGATACGCAGTATTTT.